This T cell receptor (beta chain) comes out of a study of T cells in Graves' hyperthyroidism and ophthalmopathy. Ahead of any ophthalmopathy symptoms, the blood sample was obtained at the first diagnosis of hyperthyroidism. Germline loops: CDR1 DFQATT, CDR2 SNEGSKA (reference sequence). There are 14 residues in the CDR3. With 7 bases removed from V and 3 bases from J, the gap between germline ends came to 19 bases. This clonotype was seen more than once but under ten times. The antigen is not known. Study results and caveats: Ophthalmopathy and stable hyperthyroidism were separated by a 13 V-J model.

Regions amplified from RNA transcripts were the TCR beta CDR3 regions. Carried out on the TCR CDR3, a first-round RT-PCR used the HTBI primer set. TCRdb independently ran MiXCR on the multiplex PCR reads; one entry per CDR3 protein. The sample contains under 400,000 distinct CDR3 sequences, approximately 14% of which appear only once. The rearrangement uses TRBV20-1 and TRBJ2-7; perhaps D is TRBD1 or TRBD2 (5 bases each). This receptor was obtained from a woman aged 18 to 35 with Graves' hyperthyroidism that later progressed to Graves' ophthalmopathy. Sample: blood. CDR3 region: CSVCRDLDYYEQYF. For the CDR3, the DNA is TGCAGTGTATGTCGGGACCTAGACTACTACGAGCAGTACTTC.